This is a list of T cell receptor beta chains from one sample in a study of cytomegalovirus exposure and HLA in healthy donors. Libraries were prepared by immunoSEQ multiplex PCR; TCRdb keeps only in-frame clonotypes and omits some of them. The sample consists of around 100,000 clones, around 81% of them appearing once. Sequences were obtained from PBMCs. These receptor sequences come from a woman between 70 and 85 years old in good health and CMV-seropositive. Both conserved end residues are part of each CDR3. Each record gives: CDR3 protein, CDR3 DNA, clone size, D gene, J gene, CDR3 length, V gene. D genes are given only for firm matches. A clone size is listed for some rows: how often the clone was seen (once, few, many), or a class if it is expanded.

CASSPPVASEQFF | TGTGCCAGCTCACCACCGGTGGCTTCTGAGCAGTTCTTC | NA | NA | TRBJ2-1 | 13 | TRBV18
CASSLGMDSSYGYTF | TGTGCCAGCAGCTTAGGAATGGACAGTAGCTATGGCTACACCTTC | NA | NA | TRBJ1-2 | 15 | TRBV7-2
CASDMFNQPQHF | TGTGCCAGCGACATGTTCAATCAGCCCCAGCATTTT | NA | NA | TRBJ1-5 | 12 | TRBV19
CASSFRGPVYEQYF | TGTGCCAGCAGCTTTAGGGGTCCAGTTTACGAGCAGTACTTC | NA | NA | TRBJ2-7 | 14 | TRBV5-6
CASSLVGQGSGNTIYF | TGTGCCAGCAGCTTAGTGGGACAGGGCAGTGGAAACACCATATATTTT | NA | TRBD1 | TRBJ1-3 | 16 | TRBV7-6
CASKRAQGGGPEAFF | TGTGCCAGCAAAAGAGCACAGGGGGGTGGTCCTGAAGCTTTCTTT | NA | TRBD1 | TRBJ1-1 | 15 | TRBV6-1
CASSQGRQFSGGIDEQYF | TGTGCCAGCAGCCAAGGGCGCCAATTTTCGGGAGGAATCGACGAGCAGTACTTC | once | TRBD2 | TRBJ2-7 | 18 | TRBV4-2
CAIKGAGGDEQYF | TGTGCCATCAAGGGGGCAGGGGGCGACGAGCAGTACTTC | NA | TRBD1 | TRBJ2-7 | 13 | TRBV10-3
CSVRSGLAGEETQYF | TGCAGCGTTCGTTCCGGACTAGCGGGAGAAGAGACCCAGTACTTC | NA | TRBD2 | TRBJ2-5 | 15 | TRBV29-1
CATIPLAGGINEQFF | TGTGCCACGATCCCCCTGGCGGGAGGCATTAATGAGCAGTTCTTC | NA | TRBD2 | TRBJ2-1 | 15 | TRBV19
CASSFTLAGQETQYF | TGCGCCAGCAGCTTTACCCTAGCGGGACAAGAGACCCAGTACTTC | few | TRBD2 | TRBJ2-5 | 15 | TRBV5-1
CASSPLGQGNYGYTF | TGTGCCAGCTCACCCCTAGGGCAGGGGAACTATGGCTACACCTTC | NA | NA | TRBJ1-2 | 15 | TRBV18
CASSLWTSAGYEQYF | TGTGCCAGCAGCCTCTGGACTAGCGCAGGCTACGAGCAGTACTTC | NA | TRBD2 | TRBJ2-7 | 15 | TRBV7-2
CASSSRLAGENEQFF | TGTGCCAGCAGCTCCAGACTAGCGGGAGAGAATGAGCAGTTCTTC | NA | TRBD2 | TRBJ2-1 | 15 | TRBV7-3
CSGVTGGVGANVLTF | TGCAGCGGTGTGACAGGGGGCGTAGGGGCCAACGTCCTGACTTTC | NA | TRBD1 | TRBJ2-6 | 15 | TRBV29-1
CASSQDLAATNEKLFF | TGTGCCAGCAGCCAAGATTTAGCTGCAACTAATGAAAAACTGTTTTTT | few | NA | TRBJ1-4 | 16 | TRBV4-2
CAWNRGNTGELFF | TGTGCCTGGAACAGGGGGAACACCGGGGAGCTGTTTTTT | NA | TRBD1 | TRBJ2-2 | 13 | TRBV30
CASSYQQGSNEQFF | TGTGCCAGCAGTTACCAACAGGGTAGTAATGAGCAGTTCTTC | NA | NA | TRBJ2-1 | 14 | TRBV6-5
CSAARGQEQFF | TGCAGTGCTGCCCGAGGGCAAGAGCAGTTCTTC | NA | NA | TRBJ2-1 | 11 | TRBV20-1
CAMGDRVHEQYF | TGTGCCATGGGGGACAGGGTCCACGAGCAGTACTTC | once | TRBD1 | TRBJ2-7 | 12 | TRBV2
CATSPRLGTSDDGELFF | TGTGCCACCAGCCCAAGATTGGGGACTAGCGACGACGGGGAGCTGTTTTTT | NA | TRBD2 | TRBJ2-2 | 17 | TRBV15
CASSAPTSGIADTQYF | TGTGCCAGCAGTGCCCCTACTAGCGGTATTGCAGATACGCAGTATTTT | NA | TRBD2 | TRBJ2-3 | 16 | TRBV25-1
CASSYLGGRGYNSPLHF | TGTGCCAGCAGCTACCTTGGAGGGAGGGGTTATAATTCACCCCTCCACTTT | NA | NA | TRBJ1-6 | 17 | TRBV7-2
CASRPGPSYEQYF | TGTGCCAGCAGGCCAGGGCCTTCCTACGAGCAGTACTTC | NA | NA | TRBJ2-7 | 13 | TRBV11-2
CASTRTSGAYSTDTQYF | TGTGCCAGCACCCGGACTAGCGGGGCCTATAGCACAGATACGCAGTATTTT | NA | TRBD2 | TRBJ2-3 | 17 | TRBV5-6
CASSFTGEETQYF | TGTGCCAGCAGCTTTACAGGGGAGGAGACCCAGTACTTC | NA | TRBD1 | TRBJ2-5 | 13 | TRBV7-3
CASTLLGLANSYNEQFF | TGTGCCAGCACCTTGCTGGGACTAGCGAACTCCTACAATGAGCAGTTCTTC | NA | TRBD2 | TRBJ2-1 | 17 | TRBV27
CASSRGGIVTGTQYF | TGTGCCAGCTCACGTGGGGGGATCGTCACTGGTACGCAGTATTTT | NA | NA | TRBJ2-3 | 15 | TRBV18
CASSGLAGVNEQFF | TGCGCCAGCAGCGGCTTAGCGGGAGTCAATGAGCAGTTCTTC | NA | TRBD2 | TRBJ2-1 | 14 | TRBV5-1
CAATAGGRHEQYF | TGTGCCGCAACCGCAGGTGGAAGGCACGAGCAGTACTTC | NA | NA | TRBJ2-7 | 13 | TRBV21-1
CASSLNRDQPQHF | TGCGCCAGCAGCCTAAACAGGGATCAGCCCCAGCATTTT | NA | NA | TRBJ1-5 | 13 | TRBV4-1
CAYSFRPLTGGELFF | TGTGCCTATTCGTTCCGACCTCTGACGGGCGGGGAGCTGTTTTTT | NA | NA | TRBJ2-2 | 15 | TRBV30
CASSQINSRNNEQFF | TGTGCCAGCAGCCAAATTAATAGTCGTAACAATGAGCAGTTCTTC | NA | NA | TRBJ2-1 | 15 | TRBV14
CASSPGGDYNEQFF | TGCGCCAGCAGCCCGGGCGGGGACTACAATGAGCAGTTCTTC | NA | NA | TRBJ2-1 | 14 | TRBV5-1
CASSIRGINEKLFF | TGTGCCAGCAGTATACGGGGGATTAATGAAAAACTGTTTTTT | few | NA | TRBJ1-4 | 14 | TRBV2
CASTHRRGSVTEQFF | TGTGCCAGCACCCACCGAAGGGGGTCCGTTACTGAGCAGTTCTTC | NA | NA | TRBJ2-1 | 15 | TRBV28
CASSYSVGGGRYEQYF | TGTGCCAGCAGTTACTCCGTGGGAGGGGGTAGGTACGAGCAGTACTTC | NA | NA | TRBJ2-7 | 16 | TRBV6-6
CASSGGTTHEQYF | TGTGCCAGCAGCGGTGGGACTACACACGAGCAGTACTTC | once | TRBD2 | TRBJ2-7 | 13 | TRBV7-8
CASSPRLAGRTGELFF | TGTGCCAGCAGTCCTAGACTAGCGGGACGAACCGGGGAGCTGTTTTTT | NA | TRBD2 | TRBJ2-2 | 16 | TRBV27
CASSSRLFRDRGYNEQFF | TGTGCCAGCAGCTCGCGTCTATTCCGGGACAGGGGTTACAATGAGCAGTTCTTC | NA | TRBD1 | TRBJ2-1 | 18 | TRBV7-2
CASSLEGRPLYEQYF | TGTGCCAGCAGCTTAGAGGGCAGGCCTTTATACGAGCAGTACTTC | NA | NA | TRBJ2-7 | 15 | TRBV11-3
CASSYGPAGLSANEKLFF | TGTGCCAGCAGCTACGGGCCGGCGGGGTTATCGGCTAATGAAAAACTGTTTTTT | NA | NA | TRBJ1-4 | 18 | TRBV11-2
CASSPNRGGNIQYF | TGCGCCAGCAGCCCGAACAGGGGAGGAAACATTCAGTACTTC | medium-sized | NA | TRBJ2-4 | 14 | TRBV4-3
CASSITGQGNRGYTF | TGTGCCAGTAGTATTACGGGACAGGGGAATCGTGGCTACACCTTC | NA | TRBD1 | TRBJ1-2 | 15 | TRBV19
CASSLAAGGGELFF | TGTGCCAGCAGCTTAGCGGCGGGAGGGGGGGAGCTGTTTTTT | once | TRBD2 | TRBJ2-2 | 14 | TRBV11-2
CASSLKSTGFTQETQYF | TGCGCCAGCAGCCTGAAATCGACAGGGTTCACCCAAGAGACCCAGTACTTC | NA | TRBD1 | TRBJ2-5 | 17 | TRBV4-3
CASSERARDNEQFF | TGTGCCAGCAGCGAGCGGGCAAGGGACAATGAGCAGTTCTTC | NA | NA | TRBJ2-1 | 14 | TRBV7-9
CASSLLGQEGDTQYF | TGTGCCAGCAGCTTATTGGGACAGGAGGGAGATACGCAGTATTTT | NA | TRBD1 | TRBJ2-3 | 15 | TRBV7-3
CASSYLAGAGETQYF | TGCGCCAGCAGCTACCTAGCGGGAGCTGGTGAGACCCAGTACTTC | once | TRBD2 | TRBJ2-5 | 15 | TRBV5-1
CASSLNSNTGELFF | TGTGCCAGCTCACTTAACAGCAACACCGGGGAGCTGTTTTTT | NA | NA | TRBJ2-2 | 14 | TRBV18
CSVVRSYEQYF | TGCAGCGTTGTCAGGTCCTACGAGCAGTACTTC | NA | NA | TRBJ2-7 | 11 | TRBV29-1